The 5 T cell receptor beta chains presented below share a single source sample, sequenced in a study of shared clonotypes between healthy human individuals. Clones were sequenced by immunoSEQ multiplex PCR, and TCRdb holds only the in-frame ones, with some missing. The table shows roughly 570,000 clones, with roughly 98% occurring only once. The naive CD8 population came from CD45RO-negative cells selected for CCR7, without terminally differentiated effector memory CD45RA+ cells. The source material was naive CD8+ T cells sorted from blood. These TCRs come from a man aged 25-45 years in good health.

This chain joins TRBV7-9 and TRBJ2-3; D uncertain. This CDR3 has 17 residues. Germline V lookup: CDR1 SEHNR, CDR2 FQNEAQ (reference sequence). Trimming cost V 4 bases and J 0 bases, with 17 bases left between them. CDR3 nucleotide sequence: TGTGCCAGCAGCTCCCGAATCCCCCAATCTAGCACAGATACGCAGTATTTT. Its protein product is CASSSRIPQSSTDTQYF.

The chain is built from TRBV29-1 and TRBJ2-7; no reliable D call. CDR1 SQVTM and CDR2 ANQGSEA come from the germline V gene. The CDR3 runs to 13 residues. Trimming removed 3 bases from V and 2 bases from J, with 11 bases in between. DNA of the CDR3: TGCAGCGTTGAGATTGAGGCCCCCTACGAGCAGTACTTC. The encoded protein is CSVEIEAPYEQYF.

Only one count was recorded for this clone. This chain's CDR3 is CASRNRFDSNQPQHF. The CDR3 DNA follows: TGTGCCAGCAGAAACAGGTTTGATAGCAATCAGCCCCAGCATTTT. The genes are TRBV6-1 and TRBJ1-5; the D gene is possibly TRBD1 (5 bases). CDR1 and CDR2 from the germline V gene are MNHNS and SASEGT. The CDR3 is made up of 15 amino acids. Trimming took 6 bases from V and 0 from J, leaving 12 bases between them.

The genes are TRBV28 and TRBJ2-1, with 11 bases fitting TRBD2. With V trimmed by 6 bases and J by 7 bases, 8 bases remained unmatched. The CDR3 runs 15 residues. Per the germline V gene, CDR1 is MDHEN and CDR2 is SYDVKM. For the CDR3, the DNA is TGTGCCAGCAGATTACTAGCGGGAGCGGAAAATGAGCAGTTCTTC. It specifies CASRLLAGAENEQFF.

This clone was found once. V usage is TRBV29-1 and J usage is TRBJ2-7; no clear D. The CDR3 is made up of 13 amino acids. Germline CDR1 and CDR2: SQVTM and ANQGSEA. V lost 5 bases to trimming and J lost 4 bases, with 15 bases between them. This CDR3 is CSVLGITNYEQYF. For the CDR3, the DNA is TGCAGCGTTTTGGGTATAACAAATTACGAGCAGTACTTC.